The rows below give T cell receptor beta chains drawn from one sample of a study of blood T cells in healthy people across ages. TCRdb re-called the 5' RACE reads with MiXCR, one entry per CDR3 protein. The data show roughly 1,500,000 distinct CDR3 sequences, with roughly 32% seen just once and about 11% held by the top ten. Sequencing was performed on blood. These receptors came from a woman aged 30 to 39 in good health. Each CDR3 is given with its conserved first and last residue. Each record gives: D gene, V gene, clone size, J gene, CDR3 protein, CDR3 DNA. D genes are given only for firm matches. Expanded clones get a size class; other rows say once, few or many, or leave the size out.

TRBD2	TRBV3-1	NA	TRBJ2-7	CASSPYSGTVYEQYF	TGTGCCAGCAGCCCATATAGCGGGACTGTCTACGAGCAGTACTTC
TRBD1	TRBV3-1	NA	TRBJ1-2	CASSVGQGFYGYTF	TGTGCCAGCAGCGTAGGACAGGGGTTCTATGGCTACACCTTC
NA	TRBV20-1	few	TRBJ2-7	CSARDPLATPYEQYF	TGCAGTGCTAGAGATCCTTTGGCTACTCCCTACGAGCAGTACTTC
NA	TRBV4-1	few	TRBJ2-2	CASSQGWGSYGELFF	TGCGCCAGCAGCCAGGGGTGGGGATCTTACGGGGAGCTGTTTTTT
TRBD2	TRBV7-2	once	TRBJ2-1	CASSLSGLAGLYNEQFF	TGTGCCAGCAGCTTATCTGGACTAGCGGGACTTTACAATGAGCAGTTCTTC
TRBD1	TRBV28	few	TRBJ2-7	CASSLKMDRATYEQYF	TGTGCCAGCAGTTTAAAAATGGACAGGGCGACCTACGAGCAGTACTTC
NA	TRBV4-2	NA	TRBJ2-7	CASSPRGQLASEQYF	TGTGCCAGCAGCCCGAGGGGGCAACTAGCCTCCGAGCAGTACTTC
NA	TRBV4-1	few	TRBJ2-1	CASSQDPGLNEQFF	TGCGCCAGCAGCCAAGATCCGGGTTTAAATGAGCAGTTCTTC
TRBD1	TRBV7-3	NA	TRBJ2-2	CASSLNPIGQGATGELFF	TGTGCCAGCAGCTTAAACCCCATCGGGCAGGGGGCCACCGGGGAGCTGTTTTTT
TRBD2	TRBV7-6	few	TRBJ2-3	CASSLSSRGAKDTQYF	TGTGCCAGCAGCTTATCGTCGCGGGGGGCCAAGGATACGCAGTATTTT
TRBD2	TRBV18	NA	TRBJ2-1	CASSRGLGGEQFF	TGTGCCAGCTCACGGGGACTAGGGGGTGAGCAGTTCTTC
NA	TRBV12-3/TRBV12-4	NA	TRBJ1-5	CASKPEGNQPQHF	TGTGCCAGCAAGCCCGAGGGCAATCAGCCCCAGCATTTT
NA	TRBV7-9	few	TRBJ1-1	CASSRPAPGSTEAFF	TGTGCCAGCAGCCGTCCGGCTCCCGGTTCCACTGAAGCTTTCTTT
TRBD1	TRBV5-5	few	TRBJ2-7	CASSRDRGQLYEQYF	TGTGCCAGCAGCCGGGACAGGGGGCAGTTGTACGAGCAGTACTTC
NA	TRBV5-1	many	TRBJ2-3	CASSFDRSTDTQYF	TGCGCCAGCAGCTTTGACAGGAGCACAGATACGCAGTATTTT
NA	TRBV9	NA	TRBJ2-1	CASSVGFAGYNEQFF	TGTGCCAGCAGCGTAGGCTTTGCGGGATACAATGAGCAGTTCTTC
NA	TRBV20-1	few	TRBJ2-1	CSGVPSSYNEQFF	TGCAGTGGGGTCCCCTCCTCCTACAATGAGCAGTTCTTC
NA	TRBV9	NA	TRBJ1-3	CASSEGQGIPSGNTIYF	TGTGCCAGCAGCGAGGGGCAGGGGATACCCTCTGGAAACACCATATATTTT
NA	TRBV7-2	many	TRBJ2-7	CASSLGGTATYEQYF	TGTGCCAGCAGCTTAGGAGGGACGGCTACCTACGAGCAGTACTTC
TRBD1	TRBV19	many	TRBJ2-7	CASSIGQGSSYEQYF	TGCGCCAGCAGCATCGGACAGGGAAGCTCCTACGAGCAGTACTTC
NA	TRBV6-6	few	TRBJ2-7	CASSPSRGISYEQYF	TGTGCCAGCAGCCCCTCCAGGGGAATATCCTACGAGCAGTACTTC
NA	TRBV12-3/TRBV12-4	few	TRBJ2-3	CASSSKGARADTQYF	TGTGCCAGCAGTTCCAAGGGCGCGCGGGCAGATACGCAGTATTTT
TRBD2	TRBV20-1	NA	TRBJ2-7	CSVRGTSGTYEQYF	TGCAGTGTTAGAGGGACTAGCGGCACCTACGAGCAGTACTTC
NA	TRBV10-3	many	TRBJ2-3	CAISELGADTQYF	TGTGCCATCAGTGAGCTAGGAGCAGATACGCAGTATTTT
NA	TRBV7-8	NA	TRBJ1-1	CASSFVWGTEAFF	TGTGCCAGCAGCTTTGTCTGGGGTACTGAAGCTTTCTTT
NA	TRBV11-2	NA	TRBJ1-1	CASSFHAGDTEAFF	TGTGCCAGCAGCTTCCACGCAGGGGACACTGAAGCTTTCTTT
NA	TRBV21-1	few	TRBJ2-3	CASSERGTPPTDTQYF	TGTGCCAGCAGCGAAAGGGGGACACCTCCAACAGATACGCAGTATTTT
NA	TRBV10-3	NA	TRBJ1-4	CATQQGRGDTEKLFF	TGTGCCACCCAACAGGGACGAGGAGATACTGAAAAACTGTTTTTT
TRBD2	TRBV6-5	few	TRBJ2-7	CASTSSGGAFEQYF	TGTGCCAGCACATCTAGCGGGGGGGCTTTCGAGCAGTACTTC
NA	TRBV29-1	NA	TRBJ1-2	CSVEGQGSIGYGYTF	TGCAGCGTTGAGGGTCAGGGCTCCATCGGCTATGGCTACACCTTC
NA	TRBV12-3/TRBV12-4	few	TRBJ2-2	CASSPDRAGTGELFF	TGTGCCAGCAGTCCTGACAGGGCGGGGACCGGGGAGCTGTTTTTT
NA	TRBV5-1	NA	TRBJ1-1	CASRTLDRNTEAFF	TGCGCCAGCAGAACGCTGGACAGAAACACTGAAGCTTTCTTT
NA	TRBV12-3/TRBV12-4	few	TRBJ1-1	CASSLALLGVSGGQEAFF	TGTGCCAGCAGTTTAGCTTTATTGGGTGTCAGTGGAGGACAGGAAGCTTTCTTT
TRBD2	TRBV20-1	many	TRBJ2-5	CSVGGGGKTQYF	TGCAGTGTTGGCGGGGGAGGAAAGACCCAGTACTTC
NA	TRBV21-1	few	TRBJ1-2	CASSKGFEVGHGYTF	TGTGCCAGCAGCAAAGGATTTGAGGTGGGGCACGGCTACACCTTC
NA	TRBV4-2	NA	TRBJ2-7	CVSSPQGSSYEQYF	TGTGTCAGCAGCCCCCAAGGGTCCTCCTACGAGCAGTACTTC
NA	TRBV7-6	many	TRBJ1-5	CASSLAHVAIINQPQHF	TGTGCCAGCAGCTTAGCACATGTCGCAATCATAAATCAGCCCCAGCATTTT
NA	TRBV4-1	many	TRBJ2-7	CASSQESGDGSYEQYF	TGCGCCAGCAGCCAAGAATCTGGCGACGGGTCCTACGAGCAGTACTTC
TRBD1	TRBV27	NA	TRBJ2-3	CASSPRGQGASNTQYF	TGTGCCAGCAGTCCGAGAGGACAGGGGGCGAGTAATACGCAGTATTTT
TRBD1	TRBV28	NA	TRBJ1-1	CASSLRQGITEAFF	TGTGCCAGCAGTCTTCGACAGGGGATCACTGAAGCTTTCTTT
NA	TRBV6-6	NA	TRBJ2-1	CASNFGEYNEQFF	TGTGCCAGCAATTTCGGAGAGTACAATGAGCAGTTCTTC
NA	TRBV5-1	many	TRBJ2-5	CASSLKGQETQYF	TGTGCCAGCAGTTTGAAGGGCCAAGAGACCCAGTACTTC
TRBD1	TRBV12-3/TRBV12-4	NA	TRBJ1-5	CASSNGQGAQPQHF	TGTGCCAGCAGTAATGGACAGGGGGCCCAGCCCCAGCATTTT
TRBD1	TRBV14	NA	TRBJ2-2	CASSRDRVTGELFF	TGTGCCAGCAGCCGAGACAGGGTCACCGGGGAGCTGTTTTTT
TRBD2	TRBV9	few	TRBJ2-7	CASSAAGGPTASSYEQYF	TGTGCCAGCAGCGCAGCGGGAGGGCCAACCGCCTCCTCCTACGAGCAGTACTTC
NA	TRBV10-3	NA	TRBJ2-2	CAISRDTRNTGELFF	TGTGCCATCAGCCGGGACACCAGGAACACCGGGGAGCTGTTTTTT
TRBD2	TRBV3-1	NA	TRBJ2-1	CASSLLAGGSVGSEQFF	TGTGCCAGCAGCCTACTAGCGGGAGGGAGTGTTGGAAGTGAGCAGTTCTTC
TRBD2	TRBV28	NA	TRBJ2-3	CASSRGLAGRKNTDTQYF	TGTGCCAGCAGCCGAGGACTAGCGGGAAGAAAAAACACAGATACGCAGTATTTT
NA	TRBV25-1	few	TRBJ2-5	CASSESGPQETQYF	TGTGCCAGCAGTGAATCCGGCCCGCAAGAGACCCAGTACTTC
TRBD2	TRBV5-4	NA	TRBJ2-3	CASSYSGSNTDTQYF	TGTGCCAGCAGCTATAGCGGGAGTAACACAGATACGCAGTATTTT
TRBD1	TRBV9	NA	TRBJ1-1	CASSEGTGVIAFF	TGTGCCAGCAGCGAGGGGACAGGGGTCATAGCTTTCTTT
NA	TRBV29-1	few	TRBJ1-4	CSVLSTTNEKLFF	TGCAGCGTTCTCAGCACAACTAATGAAAAACTGTTTTTT
NA	TRBV6-1	NA	TRBJ2-1	CAAGHEQFF	TGTGCCGCCGGGCATGAGCAGTTCTTC
NA	TRBV30	NA	TRBJ1-2	CAWRGTGANYGYTF	TGTGCCTGGAGGGGGACGGGAGCTAACTATGGCTACACCTTC
TRBD1	TRBV6-6	NA	TRBJ1-5	CASSLRQGRNQPQHF	TGTGCCAGCAGTCTGCGACAGGGTAGGAATCAGCCCCAGCATTTT
NA	TRBV11-2	once	TRBJ1-1	CASSTNREGTEAFF	TGTGCCAGCAGCACGAACAGGGAGGGGACTGAAGCTTTCTTT
NA	TRBV7-2	few	TRBJ1-1	CASSQDVITEAFF	TGTGCCAGCAGCCAGGACGTTATCACTGAAGCTTTCTTT
NA	TRBV4-1	few	TRBJ1-5	CASSQGGVRGGLSNQPQHF	TGCGCCAGCAGCCAAGGAGGGGTCAGGGGCGGCCTTAGCAATCAGCCCCAGCATTTT
TRBD2	TRBV19	NA	TRBJ2-3	CASKGLATYTDTQYF	TGTGCCAGTAAAGGACTAGCGACCTACACAGATACGCAGTATTTT
NA	TRBV2	NA	TRBJ2-5	CASSRLTGSQETQYF	TGTGCCAGCAGTCGCCTTACCGGGTCGCAAGAGACCCAGTACTTC